These 8 T cell receptor beta chains were sequenced from one sample in a study of OX40 agonist ivuxolimab in advanced cancers. Clones were sequenced by immunoSEQ multiplex PCR, and TCRdb holds only the in-frame ones, with some missing. Found here are approximately 130,000 clones, approximately 90% of them singletons; the top ten hold 1.1%. This specimen was CD4+ or CD8+ T cells sorted from blood, taken in a trial of the OX40 agonist ivuxolimab. These receptor sequences come from an adult with an advanced solid tumor such as melanoma, head and neck, liver or kidney cancer.

The chain is built from TRBV10-3 and TRBJ1-5; D ambiguous. With 0 bases removed from V and 9 bases from J, the gap between germline ends came to 15 bases. The CDR3 contains 15 residues. Germline lookup yields CDR1 ENHRY and CDR2 SYGVKD. This CDR3 is CAISESDGDMRPQHF. The CDR3, as DNA: TGTGCCATCAGTGAGTCGGACGGCGATATGAGGCCCCAGCATTTT.

V and J are TRBV10-3 and TRBJ1-3, with D possibly being TRBD1 (6 bases). Germline loops: CDR1 ENHRY, CDR2 SYGVKD. V dropped 3 bases and J dropped 5 bases, with 14 bases sitting between them. This CDR3 is built from 15 residues. CDR3 bases: TGTGCCATCAGTGATTTCGACAGGAATAGAAACACCATATATTTT. It specifies CAISDFDRNRNTIYF.

CDR3 DNA: TGCGCCAGCAGCTTGGACAGTCGGAACACTGAAGCTTTCTTT. Translated: CASSLDSRNTEAFF. The chain employs TRBV5-1 and TRBJ1-1, with no clear D. The CDR3 totals 14 residues. Germline V gene lookup returns CDR1 SGHRS and CDR2 YFSETQ. Trimming took off 0 bases at V and 1 base at J, with 7 bases between the two ends.

The chain joins TRBV5-1 to TRBJ2-7; D is perhaps TRBD1 (7 bases). Germline assignment: CDR1 SGHRS and CDR2 YFSETQ. The CDR3 spans 13 residues. Trimming left V 6 bases short and J 3 bases short, with 13 bases between. CDR3 nucleotide sequence: TGCGCCAGCAACAATCAGGGGGGCTACGAGCAGTACTTC. Its translation is CASNNQGGYEQYF.

The J gene is TRBJ2-3, the V gene TRBV25-1; weak D call: TRBD1 (6 bases). CDR3 length: 14 amino acids. The V gene lost 8 bases and the J gene lost 0 bases, with 12 bases spanning the gap. CDR1 MGHDK and CDR2 SYGVNS come from the germline V gene. As DNA, the CDR3 is TGTGCCAGCTCGCAGACAGGTAGCACAGATACGCAGTATTTT. Encoded protein: CASSQTGSTDTQYF.

V gene TRBV9 combines with J gene TRBJ2-1; 13 bases map to TRBD2. CDR1 SGDLS and CDR2 YYNGEE come from the germline V gene. The CDR3 is 16 residues long. V was clipped by 4 bases and J by 2 bases; unmatched bases: 3. DNA of the CDR3: TGTGCCAGCAGCCCGGGGACTAGCGGGACCTACAATGAGCAGTTCTTC. This codes for CASSPGTSGTYNEQFF.

The chain couples TRBV2 to TRBJ1-5; D unclear. The germline V gene encodes CDR1 SNHLY and CDR2 FYNNEI. Deletions cut 0 bases from V and 0 bases from J, with 6 bases between. This CDR3 contains 15 residues. In DNA, the CDR3 is TGTGCCAGCAGTGAAGCGCGGAGTAGCAATCAGCCCCAGCATTTT. It codes for CASSEARSSNQPQHF.

The J gene is TRBJ1-5, the V gene TRBV5-1; D ambiguous. Germline V gene data show CDR1 as SGHRS and CDR2 as YFSETQ. Trimming shortened V by 0 bases and J by 0 bases, and 7 bases separated the two germline ends. The CDR3 totals 15 residues. The CDR3 loop reads CASSLGQFSNQPQHF. CDR3 coding DNA: TGCGCCAGCAGCTTGGGTCAGTTTAGCAATCAGCCCCAGCATTTT.